The clone carrying this T cell receptor beta chain was detected a few times. The antigen is unknown. Germline values: CDR1 LNHDA, CDR2 SQIVND (reference sequence). The CDR3 consists of 14 residues. V was clipped by 3 bases and J by 4 bases; unmatched bases: 4. These data originate in a study of T cell responses to AZD1222 COVID-19 vaccine. The study's findings and limits: The study sampled repertoires only after the peak T cell response. CD4 TCRs linked to vaccination spanned spike, dominating at 160-218 and 743-854. Unmutated variant regions are reportedly the target of nearly half of TCRs that are spike-specific. Clonal diversity was possibly underestimated; the donors were predominantly white British and more often female.

TCRdb's table, derived via immunoSEQ multiplex PCR, lists solely in-frame clones and lacks some. The table includes some 170,000 clones, about 91% detected once. V is TRBV19 and J is TRBJ2-7, with 9 positions matching TRBD1. Source: peripheral blood, taken on day 0 of MenACWY control vaccination. This TCR derives from an adult in good health. CDR3 DNA: TGTGCCAGTAGTATCCACAGGGGGCAGTACGAGCAGTACTTC. Translated: CASSIHRGQYEQYF. The whole variable domain, remainder taken from reference TRBV19 and TRBJ2-7, is DGGITQSPKYLFRKEGQNVTLSCEQNLNHDAMYWYRQDPGQGLRLIYYSQIVNDFQKGDIAEGYSVSREKKESFPLTVTSAQKNPTAFYLCASSIHRGQYEQYFGPGTRLTVT.